The clone carrying this TCR beta chain has a handful of counts. V gave up 1 base and J gave up 0 bases, with 15 bases separating them. The length of the CDR3 is 16 residues. Germline-derived CDR1 and CDR2 are SQVTM and ANQGSEA. The sample originates from a study of identical twins. Template switching added a universal primer site; cDNA carried unique molecular identifiers. Via MiXCR, TCRdb re-called the 5' RACE reads, giving one row per CDR3 protein. The table records under 450,000 distinct CDR3 sequences, roughly 20% of them present only once. The chain employs TRBV29-1 and TRBJ1-2; unclear D gene. The sequencing sample was made of naive T cells sorted from blood. The clonotype comes from a man aged 50 to 60 in good health. The CDR3 protein is CSVEAKQLLPNYGYTF. In DNA form, the CDR3 reads TGCAGCGTTGAAGCCAAACAGTTACTTCCTAACTATGGCTACACCTTC.